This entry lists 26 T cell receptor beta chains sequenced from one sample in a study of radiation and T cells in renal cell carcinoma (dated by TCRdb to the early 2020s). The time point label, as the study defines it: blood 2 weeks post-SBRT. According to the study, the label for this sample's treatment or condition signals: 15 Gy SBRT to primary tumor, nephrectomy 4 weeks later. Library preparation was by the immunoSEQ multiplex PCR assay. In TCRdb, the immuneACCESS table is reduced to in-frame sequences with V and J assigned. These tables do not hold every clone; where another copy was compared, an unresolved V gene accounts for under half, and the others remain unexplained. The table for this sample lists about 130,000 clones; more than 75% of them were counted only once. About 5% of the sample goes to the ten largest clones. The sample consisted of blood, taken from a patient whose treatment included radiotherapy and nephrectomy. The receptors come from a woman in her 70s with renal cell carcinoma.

CDR3 bases: TGTGCCAGCAGCCCGGGGGCCCAGGGCCTCTACGAGCAGTACTTC. This gives the protein CASSPGAQGLYEQYF. The V and J genes are TRBV9 and TRBJ2-7; D is possibly TRBD1 or TRBD2 (6 bases each). The CDR3 has 15 amino acids. Germline CDR1 reads SGDLS; CDR2 reads YYNGEE. Trimming took off 4 bases at V and 3 bases at J, with 17 bases between the two ends.

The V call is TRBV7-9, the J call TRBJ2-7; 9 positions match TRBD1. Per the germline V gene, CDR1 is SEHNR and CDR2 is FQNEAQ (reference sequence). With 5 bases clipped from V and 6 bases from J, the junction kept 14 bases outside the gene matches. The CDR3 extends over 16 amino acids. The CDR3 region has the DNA TGTGCCAGCAGCAACCTCCGGGACAGGGTCTTGGCCGAGCAGTACTTC. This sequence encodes CASSNLRDRVLAEQYF.

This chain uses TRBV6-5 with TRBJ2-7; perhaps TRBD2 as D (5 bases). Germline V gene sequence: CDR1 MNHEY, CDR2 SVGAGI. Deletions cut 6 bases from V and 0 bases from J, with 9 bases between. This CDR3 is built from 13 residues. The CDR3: CASRDLPSYEQYF. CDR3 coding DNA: TGTGCCAGCAGGGACTTACCCTCCTACGAGCAGTACTTC.

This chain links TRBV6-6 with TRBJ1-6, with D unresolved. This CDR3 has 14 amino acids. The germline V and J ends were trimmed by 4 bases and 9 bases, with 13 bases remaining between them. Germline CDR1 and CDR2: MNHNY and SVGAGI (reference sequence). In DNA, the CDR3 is TGTGCCAGCAGTTTCGGCATAATGACTTCACCCCTCCACTTT. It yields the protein CASSFGIMTSPLHF.

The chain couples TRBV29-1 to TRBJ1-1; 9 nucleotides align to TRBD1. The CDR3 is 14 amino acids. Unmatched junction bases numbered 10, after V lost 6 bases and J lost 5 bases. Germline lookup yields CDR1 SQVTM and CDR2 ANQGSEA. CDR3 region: CSVNRDRVTTEAFF. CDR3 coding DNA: TGCAGCGTGAACCGGGACAGGGTGACGACTGAAGCTTTCTTT.

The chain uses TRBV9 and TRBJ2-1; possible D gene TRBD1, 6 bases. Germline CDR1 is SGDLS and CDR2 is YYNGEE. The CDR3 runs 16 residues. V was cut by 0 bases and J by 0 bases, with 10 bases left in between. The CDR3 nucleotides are TGTGCCAGCAGCGTAGCAGGGGTAGCCTCCTACAATGAGCAGTTCTTC. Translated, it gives CASSVAGVASYNEQFF.

As DNA, the CDR3 is TGTGCCAGCAGCTTAGGGAGCTTCGGGGGCTACACCTTC. This sequence encodes CASSLGSFGGYTF. The rearrangement joins TRBV7-9 to TRBJ1-2; unclear D gene. Germline CDR1 and CDR2: SEHNR and FQNEAQ (reference sequence). The CDR3 covers 13 residues. Trimming stripped 1 base from V and 8 bases from J, with 11 bases between. Full variable domain (outside the CDR3, taken from reference TRBV7-9 and TRBJ1-2): DTGVSQNPRHKITKRGQNVTFRCDPISEHNRLYWYRQTLGQGPEFLTYFQNEAQLEKSRLLSDRFSAERPKGSFSTLEIQRTEQGDSAMYLCASSLGSFGGYTFGSGTRLTVV.

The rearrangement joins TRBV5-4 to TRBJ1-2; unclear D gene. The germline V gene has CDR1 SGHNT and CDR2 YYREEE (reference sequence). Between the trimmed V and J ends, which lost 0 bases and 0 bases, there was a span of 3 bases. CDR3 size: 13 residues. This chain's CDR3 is CASSLGSNYGYTF. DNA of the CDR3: TGTGCCAGCAGCTTGGGATCTAACTATGGCTACACCTTC.

This CDR3 is CSASMETQYF. The CDR3, as DNA: TGCAGTGCTAGTATGGAGACCCAGTACTTC. The chain carries TRBV20-1 and TRBJ2-5; D is ambiguous. CDR1 and CDR2 from the germline V gene are DFQATT and SNEGSKA (reference sequence). Trimming stripped 3 bases from V and 5 bases from J, with 4 bases between. This CDR3 region has 10 residues.

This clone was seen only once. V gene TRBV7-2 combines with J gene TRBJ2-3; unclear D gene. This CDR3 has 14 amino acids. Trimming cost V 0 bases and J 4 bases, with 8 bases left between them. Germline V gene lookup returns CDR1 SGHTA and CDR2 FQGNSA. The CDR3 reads CASSLAFRPDTQYF. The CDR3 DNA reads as TGTGCCAGCAGCTTAGCGTTCAGGCCAGATACGCAGTATTTT.

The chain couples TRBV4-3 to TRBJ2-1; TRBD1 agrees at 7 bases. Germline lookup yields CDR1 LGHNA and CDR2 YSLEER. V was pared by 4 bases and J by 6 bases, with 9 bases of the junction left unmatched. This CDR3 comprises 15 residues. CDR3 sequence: CASSPGQVSSNEQFF. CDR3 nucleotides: TGCGCCAGCAGCCCAGGACAGGTGTCTAGCAATGAGCAGTTCTTC.

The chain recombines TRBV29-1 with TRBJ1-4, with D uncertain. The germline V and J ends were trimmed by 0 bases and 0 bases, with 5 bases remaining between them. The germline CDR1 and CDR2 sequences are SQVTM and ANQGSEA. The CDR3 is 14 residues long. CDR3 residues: CSVEDPATNEKLFF. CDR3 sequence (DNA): TGCAGCGTTGAAGATCCTGCAACTAATGAAAAACTGTTTTTT.

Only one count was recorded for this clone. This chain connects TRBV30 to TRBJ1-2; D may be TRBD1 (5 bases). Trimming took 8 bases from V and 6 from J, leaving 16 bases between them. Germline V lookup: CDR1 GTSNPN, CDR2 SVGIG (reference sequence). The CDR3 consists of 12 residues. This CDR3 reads CAGGWGWDGYTF. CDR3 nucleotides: TGTGCCGGAGGTTGGGGGTGGGATGGCTACACCTTC.

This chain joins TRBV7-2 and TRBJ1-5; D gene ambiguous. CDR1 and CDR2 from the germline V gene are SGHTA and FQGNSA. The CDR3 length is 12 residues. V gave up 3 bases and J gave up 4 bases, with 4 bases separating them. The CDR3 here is CASSFSNQPQHF. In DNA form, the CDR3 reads TGTGCCAGCAGCTTTTCTAATCAGCCCCAGCATTTT.

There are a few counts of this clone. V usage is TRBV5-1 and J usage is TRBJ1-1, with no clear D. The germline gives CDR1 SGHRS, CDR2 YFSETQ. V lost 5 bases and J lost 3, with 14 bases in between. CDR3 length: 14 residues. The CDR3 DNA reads TGCGCCAGCAGATACGGAGGACTGGACACTGAAGCTTTCTTT. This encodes CASRYGGLDTEAFF.

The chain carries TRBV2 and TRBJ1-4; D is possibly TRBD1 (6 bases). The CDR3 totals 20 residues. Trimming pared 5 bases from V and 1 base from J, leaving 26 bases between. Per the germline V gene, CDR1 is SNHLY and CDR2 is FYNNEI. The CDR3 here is CASSPDSLSVLSGTNEKLFF. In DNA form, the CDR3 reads TGTGCCAGCAGTCCGGACAGCCTCAGTGTTCTATCGGGAACTAATGAAAAACTGTTTTTT.

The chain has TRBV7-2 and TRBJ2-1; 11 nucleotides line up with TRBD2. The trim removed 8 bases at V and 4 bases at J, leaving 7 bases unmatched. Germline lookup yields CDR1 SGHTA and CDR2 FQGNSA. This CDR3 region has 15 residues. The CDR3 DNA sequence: TGTGCCAGCGGTATAGCGGGGGGGCCTTACAATGAGCAGTTCTTC. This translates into CASGIAGGPYNEQFF.

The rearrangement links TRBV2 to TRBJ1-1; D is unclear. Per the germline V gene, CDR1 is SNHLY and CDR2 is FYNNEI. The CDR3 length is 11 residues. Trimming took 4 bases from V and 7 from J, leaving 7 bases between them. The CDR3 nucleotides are TGTGCCAGCAGTGTGGGGAATGAAGCTTTCTTT. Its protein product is CASSVGNEAFF.

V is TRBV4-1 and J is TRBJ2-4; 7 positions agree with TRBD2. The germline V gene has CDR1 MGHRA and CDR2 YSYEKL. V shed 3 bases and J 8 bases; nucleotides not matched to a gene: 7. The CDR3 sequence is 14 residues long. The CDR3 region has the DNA TGCGCCAGCAGCCACGGGACGGGGGGAGACATTCAGTACTTC. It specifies CASSHGTGGDIQYF.

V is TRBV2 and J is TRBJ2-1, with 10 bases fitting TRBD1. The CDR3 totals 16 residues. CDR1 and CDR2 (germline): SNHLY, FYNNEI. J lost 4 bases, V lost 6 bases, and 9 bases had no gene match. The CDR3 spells CASRPARGQGYNEQFF. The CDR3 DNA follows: TGTGCCAGCAGACCTGCGAGGGGACAGGGGTACAATGAGCAGTTCTTC.

The CDR3 sequence: CASSYDFEGEQYF. CDR3 bases: TGTGCCAGCAGTTACGACTTCGAGGGCGAGCAGTACTTC. V is TRBV6-5 and J is TRBJ2-7, with TRBD2 as a possible D gene (5 bases). The V and J ends lost 2 bases and 6 bases respectively, with 11 bases between them. This CDR3 is built from 13 residues. From germline, CDR1 is MNHEY and CDR2 SVGAGI.

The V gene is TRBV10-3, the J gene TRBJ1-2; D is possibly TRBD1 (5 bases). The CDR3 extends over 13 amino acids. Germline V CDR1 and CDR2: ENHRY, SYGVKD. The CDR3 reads CANGAGNNYGYTF. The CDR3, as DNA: TGTGCAAACGGGGCAGGGAACAACTATGGCTACACCTTC.

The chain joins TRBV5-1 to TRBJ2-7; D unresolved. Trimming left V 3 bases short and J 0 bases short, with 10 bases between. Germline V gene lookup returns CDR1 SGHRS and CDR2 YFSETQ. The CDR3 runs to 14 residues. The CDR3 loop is CASSSDPSSYEQYF. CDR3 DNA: TGCGCCAGCAGCTCGGACCCGAGCTCCTACGAGCAGTACTTC.

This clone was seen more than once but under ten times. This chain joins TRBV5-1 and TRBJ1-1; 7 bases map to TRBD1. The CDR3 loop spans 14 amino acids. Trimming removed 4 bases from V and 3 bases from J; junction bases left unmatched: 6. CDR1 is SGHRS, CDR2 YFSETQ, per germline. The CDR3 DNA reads TGCGCCAGCAGCCAAACAGGGGAACACACTGAAGCTTTCTTT. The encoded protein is CASSQTGEHTEAFF.

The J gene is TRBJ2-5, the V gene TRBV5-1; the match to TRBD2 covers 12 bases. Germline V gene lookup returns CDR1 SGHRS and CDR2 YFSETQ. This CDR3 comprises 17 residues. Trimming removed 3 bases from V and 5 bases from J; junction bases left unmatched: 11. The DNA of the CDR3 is TGCGCCAGCAGCTCTCGGACTAGCGGGGCGACCGGTGAGACCCAGTACTTC. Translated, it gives CASSSRTSGATGETQYF. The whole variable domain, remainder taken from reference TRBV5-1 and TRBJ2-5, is KAGVTQTPRYLIKTRGQQVTLSCSPISGHRSVSWYQQTPGQGLQFLFEYFSETQRNKGNFPGRFSGRQFSNSRSEMNVSTLELGDSALYLCASSSRTSGATGETQYFGPGTRLLVL.

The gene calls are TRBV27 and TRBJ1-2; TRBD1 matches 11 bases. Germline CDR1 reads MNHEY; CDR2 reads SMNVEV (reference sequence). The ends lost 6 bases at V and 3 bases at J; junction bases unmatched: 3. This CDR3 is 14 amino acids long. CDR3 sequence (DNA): TGTGCCAGCAGCCCGGGACAGGGGGACTATGGCTACACCTTC. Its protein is CASSPGQGDYGYTF.